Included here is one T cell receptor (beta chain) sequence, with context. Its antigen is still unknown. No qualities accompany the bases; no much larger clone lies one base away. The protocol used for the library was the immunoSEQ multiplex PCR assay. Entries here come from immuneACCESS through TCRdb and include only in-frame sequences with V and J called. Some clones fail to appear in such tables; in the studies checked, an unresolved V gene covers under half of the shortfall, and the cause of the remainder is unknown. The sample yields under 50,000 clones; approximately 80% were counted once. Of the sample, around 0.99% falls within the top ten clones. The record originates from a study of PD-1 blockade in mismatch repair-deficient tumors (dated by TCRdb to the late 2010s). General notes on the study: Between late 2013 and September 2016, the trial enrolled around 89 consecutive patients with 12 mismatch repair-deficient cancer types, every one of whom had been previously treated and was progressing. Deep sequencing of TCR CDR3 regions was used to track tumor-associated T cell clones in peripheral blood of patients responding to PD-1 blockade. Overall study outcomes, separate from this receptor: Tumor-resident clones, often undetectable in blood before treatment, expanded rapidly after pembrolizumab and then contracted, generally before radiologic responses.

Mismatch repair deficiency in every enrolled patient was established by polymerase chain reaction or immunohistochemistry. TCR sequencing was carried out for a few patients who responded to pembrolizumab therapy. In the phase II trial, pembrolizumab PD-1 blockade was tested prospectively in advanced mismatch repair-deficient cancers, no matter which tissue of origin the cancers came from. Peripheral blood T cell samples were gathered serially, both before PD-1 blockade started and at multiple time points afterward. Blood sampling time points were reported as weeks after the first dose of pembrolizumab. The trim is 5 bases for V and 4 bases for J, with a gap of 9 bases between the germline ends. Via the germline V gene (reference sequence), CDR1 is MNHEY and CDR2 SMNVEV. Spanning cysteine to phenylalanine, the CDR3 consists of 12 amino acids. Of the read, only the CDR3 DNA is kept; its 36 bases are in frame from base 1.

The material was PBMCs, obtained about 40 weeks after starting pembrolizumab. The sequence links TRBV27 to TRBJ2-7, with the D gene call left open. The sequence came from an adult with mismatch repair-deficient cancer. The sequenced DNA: TGTGCCAGCAGTACCGCAGGTTACGAGCAGTACTTC. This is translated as CASSTAGYEQYF.